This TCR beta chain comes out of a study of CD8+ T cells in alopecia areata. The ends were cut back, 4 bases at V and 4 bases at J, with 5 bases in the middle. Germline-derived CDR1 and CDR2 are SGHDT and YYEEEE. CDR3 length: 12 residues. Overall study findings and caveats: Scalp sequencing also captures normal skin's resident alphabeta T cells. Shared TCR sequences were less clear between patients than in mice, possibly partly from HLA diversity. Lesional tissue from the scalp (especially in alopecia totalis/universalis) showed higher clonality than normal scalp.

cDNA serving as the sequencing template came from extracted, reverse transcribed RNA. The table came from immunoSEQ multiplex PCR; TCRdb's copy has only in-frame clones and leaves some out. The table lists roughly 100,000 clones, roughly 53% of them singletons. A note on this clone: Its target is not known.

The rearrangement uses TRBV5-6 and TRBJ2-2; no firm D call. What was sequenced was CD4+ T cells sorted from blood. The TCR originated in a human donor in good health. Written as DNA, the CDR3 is TGTGCCAGCAGCGCCTTCACCGGGGAGCTGTTTTTT. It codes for CASSAFTGELFF.